The TCR beta chain under discussion was sequenced for a study of blood T cells in healthy people across ages. Study summary: For every two T cells, template switching captured about one barcoded beta molecule. Broader study findings: Per million T cells, TCR beta diversity dropped roughly linearly as age increased. Greater diversity and more naive CD4+ cells were seen in long-lived donors than in aged donors.

Donors ranged from about 6 to 95 years old and were healthy Caucasians in Russia. In regard to this clonotype: Its antigen is not identified.

The germline CDR1 and CDR2 sequences are SEHNR and FQNEAQ (reference sequence). The CDR3 sequence is 14 residues long. The authors ran a second PCR of 7 to 11 cycles using a sample-barcoded 5' primer and a J-beta primer mix. Using its own MiXCR run on the 5' RACE reads, TCRdb lists one record per CDR3 protein. The table lists 950,000 to 1,200,000 distinct CDR3 sequences, roughly two fifths of them singletons, with approximately 14% in the top ten. The receptor comes from a young man in good health. The rearrangement joins TRBV7-9 to TRBJ2-7; D not resolved. The DNA end is more similar to TRBJ2-5, so the J call may be wrong. The sequenced sample consisted of blood. CDR3 sequence reads: CASSSGGVKGTQYF. The DNA for the CDR3 is TGTGCCAGCAGCTCCGGCGGAGTTAAAGGGACCCAGTACTTC.